The next 27 T cell receptor beta chains were all read from a single sample in a study of T cell responses to AZD1222 COVID-19 vaccine. Only in-frame clones appear in the TCRdb table, and some are missing; sequencing was by immunoSEQ multiplex PCR. Altogether 60,000 to 65,000 clones are present, 65% to 85% being singletons, with the ten largest covering 7.3%. The sequencing here drew on peripheral blood, taken on day 0 of AZD1222 vaccination. The receptors were sampled from an adult in good health.

The J gene is TRBJ1-4, the V gene TRBV18; D is undetermined. Germline loops: CDR1 KGHSH, CDR2 LQKENI. CDR3 size: 15 residues. Trimming shortened V by 4 bases and J by 8 bases, and 17 bases separated the two germline ends. The CDR3 loop reads CASSRFGLEEEKLFF. CDR3 bases: TGTGCCAGCTCACGATTTGGGTTGGAAGAAGAAAAACTGTTTTTT.

The DNA of the CDR3 is TGTGCCAGCAGCCCGTCCCTCCGCGACGGCACCGGGGAGCTGTTTTTT. Amino acids: CASSPSLRDGTGELFF. The genes are TRBV7-2 and TRBJ2-2; the D is unclear. V was trimmed by 5 bases and J by 4 bases, leaving 17 bases between them. CDR3 length: 16 amino acids. The germline gives CDR1 SGHTA, CDR2 FQGNSA.

The rearrangement uses TRBV7-2 and TRBJ1-2; 9 bases fit TRBD1. Germline lookup yields CDR1 SGHTA and CDR2 FQGNSA. Trimming took 2 bases from V and 10 from J; bases not matched to a gene: 8. The CDR3 is 14 amino acids. DNA for the CDR3: TGTGCCAGCAGCTTATCCGGGACAGGGATGGACTACACCTTC. This translates into CASSLSGTGMDYTF.

The genes are TRBV4-3 and TRBJ2-1, with D possibly TRBD2 on 5 matching bases. The germline V and J ends were trimmed by 6 bases and 5 bases, with 17 bases remaining between them. The germline V gene encodes CDR1 LGHNA and CDR2 YSLEER. CDR3 length equals 15 residues. The CDR3, as DNA: TGCGCCAGCAGTTACCGCCAAGCGGTGAACAATGAGCAGTTCTTC. Translated, it gives CASSYRQAVNNEQFF.

The V gene is TRBV6-1, the J gene TRBJ1-2; D call uncertain. The CDR3 is 11 amino acids. The germline V gene encodes CDR1 MNHNS and CDR2 SASEGT. Trimming shortened V by 3 bases and J by 7 bases, and 6 bases separated the two germline ends. CDR3 nucleotides: TGTGCCAGCAGTGATGGCGGTGGCTACACCTTC. As protein: CASSDGGGYTF.

The gene calls are TRBV3-1 (or the pseudogene TRBV3-2) and TRBJ2-5; the match to TRBD1 covers 8 bases. The CDR3 extends over 14 amino acids. Germline V gene sequence: CDR1 LGHDT, CDR2 YNNKEL (reference sequence). Losses at the gene ends were 4 bases for V and 3 bases for J; bases not matched to a gene: 4. CDR3 residues: CASSLSDREETQYF. The CDR3 DNA reads as TGTGCCAGCAGCCTCTCGGACAGGGAAGAGACCCAGTACTTC.

J is TRBJ1-5 and V is TRBV28; weak D call: TRBD1 (5 bases). Trimming removed 2 bases at V and 1 base at J, with 9 bases between. CDR3 length: 15 residues. CDR1 is MDHEN, CDR2 SYDVKM, per germline. The CDR3 loop reads CASSLRGWSNQPQHF. As DNA, the CDR3 is TGTGCCAGCAGTTTACGGGGCTGGAGCAATCAGCCCCAGCATTTT.

This clone showed up just a few times. The gene calls are TRBV5-1 and TRBJ2-2; 7 bases match TRBD1. The CDR3 covers 15 residues. With 1 base clipped from V and 3 bases from J, the junction kept 3 bases outside the gene matches. Germline CDR1 is SGHRS and CDR2 is YFSETQ. The CDR3 region is CASSLRQGYTGELFF. CDR3 nucleotides: TGCGCCAGCAGCTTGCGACAGGGATACACCGGGGAGCTGTTTTTT.

The chain carries TRBV2 and TRBJ2-1, with 8 bases that match TRBD2. The germline CDR1 and CDR2 sequences are SNHLY and FYNNEI. The CDR3 loop spans 15 amino acids. J was trimmed by 2 bases and V by 2 bases; bases with no gene match: 2. CDR3 protein: CASSELAGAYNEQFF. As DNA, the CDR3 is TGTGCCAGCAGTGAACTAGCGGGTGCCTACAATGAGCAGTTCTTC.

The V and J genes are TRBV9 and TRBJ2-4; D is uncertain. The germline V and J ends were trimmed by 3 bases and 0 bases, with 13 bases remaining between them. Germline CDR1 reads SGDLS; CDR2 reads YYNGEE. CDR3 length equals 16 residues. CDR3 loop: CASSDGRQLAKNIQYF. The DNA of the CDR3 is TGTGCCAGCAGCGACGGACGTCAACTAGCCAAAAACATTCAGTACTTC.

For this clone: The junction and the germline gene differ at one end; a read error may be behind it. The rearrangement links TRBV14 to TRBJ2-7, with D possibly matching TRBD1 (6 bases). Germline values: CDR1 SGHDN, CDR2 FVKESK. This CDR3 comprises 12 residues. The CDR3 bases are TGTGCCAGCAGCCAAGTGCCGGGACATCAAACGTTC. Translation gives CASSQVPGHQTF.

This clone was seen just once. The chain uses TRBV7-6 and TRBJ2-3; TRBD2 is a possible D gene (6 bases). Germline CDR1 is SGHVS and CDR2 is FNYEAQ. The CDR3 totals 15 residues. The germline V and J ends were trimmed by 2 bases and 2 bases, with 11 bases remaining between them. CDR3 loop: CASSLLGGYTDTQYF. Here the CDR3 DNA reads TGTGCCAGCAGCTTACTTGGGGGGTACACAGATACGCAGTATTTT. Supplemented by reference TRBV7-6 and TRBJ2-3, the full variable domain reads GAGVSQSPRYKVTKRGQDVALRCDPISGHVSLYWYRQALGQGPEFLTYFNYEAQQDKSGLPNDRFSAERPEGSISTLTIQRTEQRDSAMYRCASSLLGGYTDTQYFGPGTRLTVL.

This chain uses TRBV19 with TRBJ2-7, with D possibly TRBD2 on 6 matching bases. The germline V gene has CDR1 LNHDA and CDR2 SQIVND (reference sequence). The CDR3 length is 13 residues. V lost 10 bases and J lost 3, with 16 bases in between. As DNA, the CDR3 is TGTGCCACCGCGGGGTTAGCGAGCTACGAGCAGTACTTC. It is translated as CATAGLASYEQYF.

The chain couples TRBV11-2 to TRBJ2-1, with TRBD2 matching 9 bases. The V and J ends lost 6 bases and 7 bases, in that order; junction bases with no gene match: 13. The CDR3 covers 16 residues. Looked up from germline, CDR1 is SGHAT and CDR2 is FQNNGV. The CDR3: CASRSWRGGTWNEQFF. Written as DNA, the CDR3 is TGTGCCAGCAGGAGTTGGCGGGGGGGGACTTGGAATGAGCAGTTCTTC.

The chain links TRBV7-9 to TRBJ2-1, with 14 bases lining up with TRBD2. Looked up from germline, CDR1 is SEHNR and CDR2 is FQNEAQ (reference sequence). This CDR3 comprises 17 residues. V dropped 5 bases and J dropped 0; count of bases not matched to a gene: 3. The CDR3: CASSPGLAGGSYNEQFF. The DNA for the CDR3 is TGTGCCAGCAGCCCCGGACTAGCGGGGGGCTCCTACAATGAGCAGTTCTTC.

The chain couples TRBV9 to TRBJ2-5; TRBD1 matches at 10 bases. The CDR3 runs 17 residues. V gave up 1 base and J gave up 5 bases; unmatched junction bases: 11. CDR1 is SGDLS, CDR2 YYNGEE, per germline. Here the CDR3 DNA reads TGTGCCAGCAGCGTATGGGGTTTGGACAGGGGGATGGAGACCCAGTACTTC. Protein: CASSVWGLDRGMETQYF.

This clone was observed a few times. This chain's CDR3 is CASSISGQWDGYTF. The DNA for the CDR3 is TGTGCCAGTAGTATATCGGGGCAATGGGACGGCTACACCTTC. The chain combines TRBV19 with TRBJ1-2, with D perhaps TRBD1 (5 bases). CDR1 and CDR2 from the germline V gene are LNHDA and SQIVND (reference sequence). CDR3 size: 14 residues. With 2 bases removed from V and 8 bases from J, the gap between germline ends came to 15 bases. The variable domain in full, with the rest retrieved from reference TRBV19 and TRBJ1-2, is DGGITQSPKYLFRKEGQNVTLSCEQNLNHDAMYWYRQDPGQGLRLIYYSQIVNDFQKGDIAEGYSVSREKKESFPLTVTSAQKNPTAFYLCASSISGQWDGYTFGSGTRLTVV.

The chain has TRBV11-3 and TRBJ2-1; D might be TRBD1 or TRBD2, each matching 6 bases. This CDR3 region has 13 residues. Germline-derived CDR1 and CDR2 are SGHNT and YENEEA. The V gene lost 5 bases and the J gene lost 2 bases, with 7 bases spanning the gap. The CDR3 coding sequence is TGTGCCAGCAGCGGGGGGCCCTACAATGAGCAGTTCTTC. Its protein product is CASSGGPYNEQFF.

The rearrangement links TRBV5-4 to TRBJ2-1; 13 nucleotides line up with TRBD2. The CDR3 extends over 16 amino acids. Germline CDR1 SGHNT, CDR2 YYREEE (reference sequence). V shed 4 bases and J 5 bases; nucleotides not matched to a gene: 6. This chain's CDR3 is CASSLLGTSGNNEQFF. CDR3 nucleotides: TGTGCCAGCAGCCTACTCGGGACTAGCGGGAACAATGAGCAGTTCTTC.

V usage is TRBV7-9 and J usage is TRBJ1-5; a possible D gene is TRBD1 (6 bases). The germline CDR1 and CDR2 sequences are SEHNR and FQNEAQ (reference sequence). The CDR3 length is 16 residues. The V and J ends lost 5 bases and 4 bases respectively, with 18 bases between them. The CDR3 DNA sequence: TGTGCCAGCAGCACCCAGACAGGCGGGGGTAATCAGCCCCAGCATTTT. Translating it yields CASSTQTGGGNQPQHF.

The V call is TRBV5-1, the J call TRBJ2-7; D is unresolved. Trimming took 0 bases from V and 6 from J, leaving 7 bases between them. The CDR3 sequence is 12 residues long. Germline CDR1 and CDR2: SGHRS and YFSETQ. DNA for the CDR3: TGCGCCAGCAGCTTGGGAGATGGCGAGCAGTACTTC. This sequence encodes CASSLGDGEQYF.

The V call is TRBV4-3, the J call TRBJ2-3; D uncertain. Germline V gives CDR1 LGHNA, CDR2 YSLEER. The CDR3 spans 15 residues. Trimming removed 1 base at V and 5 bases at J, with 13 bases between. The CDR3 spells CASSQVTLSGDTQYF. CDR3 nucleotide sequence: TGCGCCAGCAGCCAAGTGACCCTTTCGGGAGATACGCAGTATTTT.

V usage is TRBV7-8 and J usage is TRBJ2-7; D not certain. Trimming stripped 5 bases from V and 0 bases from J, with 14 bases between. This CDR3 has 15 residues. CDR1 and CDR2 from the germline V gene are SGHVS and FQNEAQ. The CDR3 region is CASSPRRLNSYEQYF. The CDR3 region has the DNA TGTGCCAGCAGCCCCCGCCGGCTCAACTCCTACGAGCAGTACTTC.

This clone has only a few counts. The chain recombines TRBV2 with TRBJ2-1; tentatively, D is TRBD2 (6 bases). The CDR3 is 14 amino acids. V dropped 11 bases and J dropped 8 bases, with 22 bases sitting between them. Per germline, CDR1 SNHLY and CDR2 FYNNEI. The CDR3 bases are TGTGCCTCAACTACCGGGACTTTCGTCGATGAGCAGTTCTTC. The encoded protein is CASTTGTFVDEQFF.

V gene TRBV29-1 combines with J gene TRBJ1-3, with no clear D. The V gene lost 6 bases and the J gene lost 4 bases, with 13 bases spanning the gap. The germline V gene has CDR1 SQVTM and CDR2 ANQGSEA. This CDR3 region has 13 residues. The CDR3 is CSVGGDLGNTIYF. Written as DNA, the CDR3 is TGCAGCGTGGGAGGAGATTTGGGAAACACCATATATTTT. Full variable domain (missing parts from reference TRBV29-1 and TRBJ1-3): SAVISQKPSRDICQRGTSLTIQCQVDSQVTMMFWYRQQPGQSLTLIATANQGSEATYESGFVIDKFPISRPNLTFSTLTVSNMSPEDSSIYLCSVGGDLGNTIYFGEGSWLTVV.

The CDR3 loop is CATSRARDEQYF. The CDR3 DNA reads TGTGCCACCAGCAGAGCTAGGGACGAGCAGTACTTC. The chain links TRBV15 to TRBJ2-7, with D unclear. The V end lost 1 base, the J end lost 5 bases, and 6 bases lay between the germline ends. This CDR3 region has 12 residues. The V gene's germline CDR1 is LNHNV and CDR2 YYDKDF (reference sequence).

V and J are TRBV3-1 (or the pseudogene TRBV3-2) and TRBJ2-5; 10 positions match TRBD2. V gave up 4 bases and J gave up 0 bases; unmatched junction bases: 11. The CDR3 consists of 18 residues. The V gene's germline CDR1 is LGHDT and CDR2 YNNKEL (reference sequence). The CDR3, as DNA: TGTGCCAGCAGCCCACGACTGTCCGGGACTAGCGACCAAGAGACCCAGTACTTC. As protein: CASSPRLSGTSDQETQYF.